Listed below are T cell receptor beta chains from one sample, sequenced in a study of OX40 agonist ivuxolimab in advanced cancers. Only in-frame clones appear in the TCRdb table, and some are missing; sequencing was by immunoSEQ multiplex PCR. The table shows 65,000 or so clones, with around 88% occurring only once. The material sequenced was CD4+ or CD8+ T cells sorted from blood, taken in a trial of the OX40 agonist ivuxolimab. Every receptor here comes from an adult with an advanced solid tumor such as melanoma, head and neck, liver or kidney cancer. CDR3s include the opening cysteine and the closing phenylalanine or tryptophan. The D gene is left open where the match is weak. Rows give clone size only sometimes, using once, few, many, or a class for an expanded clone.

J | size | V | D | CDR3 | DNA
TRBJ1-4 | - | TRBV6-6 | TRBD1 | CASSYSSTGRGEKLFF | TGTGCCAGCAGTTACTCGTCGACAGGGAGGGGTGAAAAACTGTTTTTT
TRBJ2-7 | - | TRBV28 | - | CASSQGGPLREQYF | TGTGCCAGCAGCCAGGGGGGGCCGCTACGCGAGCAGTACTTC
TRBJ2-3 | - | TRBV30 | TRBD1 | CAWSVPGQVYTDTQYF | TGTGCCTGGAGTGTCCCGGGACAGGTTTACACAGATACGCAGTATTTT
TRBJ1-5 | - | TRBV5-6 | - | CASSWGSAQPQHF | TGTGCCAGCAGCTGGGGGTCAGCGCAGCCCCAGCATTTT
TRBJ2-1 | few | TRBV7-2 | TRBD1 | CASSFTGQGATEQFF | TGTGCCAGCAGCTTTACGGGACAGGGGGCCACTGAGCAGTTCTTC
TRBJ1-1 | - | TRBV28 | TRBD1 | CASSLWQGAANTEAFF | TGTGCCAGCAGTTTATGGCAGGGGGCAGCGAACACTGAAGCTTTCTTT
TRBJ1-5 | - | TRBV5-1 | TRBD1 | CASSYGTGEGQPQHF | TGCGCCAGCAGCTACGGGACAGGGGAGGGTCAGCCCCAGCATTTT
TRBJ2-7 | - | TRBV7-3 | TRBD2 | CANQRGSSYEQYF | TGTGCCAACCAGCGGGGGAGCTCCTACGAGCAGTACTTC
TRBJ1-1 | - | TRBV9 | - | CASSVSPNTEAFF | TGTGCCAGCAGCGTAAGCCCGAACACTGAAGCTTTCTTT
TRBJ1-1 | - | TRBV27 | TRBD1 | CASSPKTGGKTEAFF | TGTGCCAGCAGTCCAAAGACAGGGGGAAAAACTGAAGCTTTCTTT
TRBJ2-1 | - | TRBV25-1 | TRBD2 | CASRPPGGLGNEQFF | TGTGCCAGCAGACCACCGGGGGGGCTGGGCAATGAGCAGTTCTTC
TRBJ1-1 | - | TRBV6-6 | TRBD1 | CASSSRDRPTEAFF | TGTGCCAGCAGCTCCCGGGACAGGCCTACTGAAGCTTTCTTT
TRBJ2-7 | - | TRBV11-1 | TRBD2 | CASSPGTSSYEQYF | TGTGCCAGCAGCCCTGGGACTAGCAGCTACGAGCAGTACTTC
TRBJ1-2 | - | TRBV28 | - | CASLNRESYGYTF | TGTGCCAGCTTAAACAGGGAAAGCTATGGCTACACCTTC
TRBJ2-6 | - | TRBV19 | - | CASSMSLRQSGANVLTF | TGTGCCAGTAGTATGAGCCTGAGACAGTCTGGGGCCAACGTCCTGACTTTC
TRBJ1-1 | - | TRBV18 | TRBD1 | CASSLGGTGENTEAFF | TGTGCCAGCTCACTGGGCGGAACAGGGGAGAACACTGAAGCTTTCTTT
TRBJ1-5 | - | TRBV7-8 | TRBD1 | CASSSKNRGGHQPQHF | TGTGCCAGCAGCTCAAAGAACAGGGGGGGACATCAGCCCCAGCATTTT
TRBJ1-1 | - | TRBV18 | TRBD1 | CASSVTDRGLNTEAFF | TGTGCCAGCTCAGTAACGGACAGGGGGCTGAACACTGAAGCTTTCTTT
TRBJ2-3 | - | TRBV7-3 | - | CASSSTDTQYF | TGTGCCAGCAGCTCCACAGATACGCAGTATTTT
TRBJ2-1 | - | TRBV5-1 | TRBD2 | CASSSSGGRDEQFF | TGCGCCAGCAGCTCCTCCGGCGGGAGAGATGAGCAGTTCTTC
TRBJ2-2 | - | TRBV2 | TRBD2 | CASQTSGRIGELFF | TGTGCCAGCCAAACTAGCGGGAGAATCGGGGAGCTGTTTTTT
TRBJ1-5 | - | TRBV5-6 | - | CASSFRYSNQPQHF | TGTGCCAGCAGCTTCAGGTATAGCAATCAGCCCCAGCATTTT
TRBJ2-7 | - | TRBV30 | - | CAWSPSWTFYEQYF | TGTGCCTGGAGTCCCTCCTGGACTTTCTACGAGCAGTACTTC
TRBJ1-1 | - | TRBV29-1 | - | CSVEGGRGVTEAFF | TGCAGCGTTGAAGGGGGTCGGGGGGTCACTGAAGCTTTCTTT
TRBJ1-1 | - | TRBV5-6 | - | CASSFFLNTEAFF | TGTGCCAGCAGCTTCTTCCTGAACACTGAAGCTTTCTTT
TRBJ2-7 | - | TRBV11-3 | - | CASSLNRGGEQYF | TGTGCCAGCAGCTTGAACAGGGGAGGCGAGCAGTACTTC
TRBJ1-1 | - | TRBV20-1 | - | CSAYGQTEAFF | TGCAGTGCTTACGGGCAGACTGAAGCTTTCTTT
TRBJ2-7 | - | TRBV29-1 | - | CSVGSYEQYF | TGCAGCGTTGGGTCCTACGAGCAGTACTTC
TRBJ1-2 | - | TRBV5-4 | - | CASSFSDTRYGYTF | TGTGCCAGCAGCTTCTCAGACACTCGGTATGGCTACACCTTC
TRBJ2-7 | - | TRBV18 | - | CASSPWGIEQYF | TGTGCCAGCTCACCATGGGGAATCGAGCAGTACTTC
TRBJ2-2 | once | TRBV7-2 | - | CASRREAFGELFF | TGTGCCAGCAGACGTGAGGCGTTCGGGGAGCTGTTTTTT
TRBJ2-4 | - | TRBV6-1 | - | CASSEAVAGVGKNIQYF | TGTGCCAGCAGTGAAGCGGTCGCAGGGGTGGGCAAAAACATTCAGTACTTC
TRBJ2-2 | - | TRBV14 | - | CASNQINTGELFF | TGTGCCAGCAACCAAATAAACACCGGGGAGCTGTTTTTT
TRBJ1-4 | once | TRBV6-6 | - | CASSPRQSTNEKLFF | TGTGCCAGCAGCCCGAGACAGTCAACTAATGAAAAACTGTTTTTT
TRBJ1-3 | - | TRBV6-5 | - | CASSYSNRDNTIYF | TGTGCCAGCAGTTACTCGAACAGGGACAACACCATATATTTT
TRBJ1-1 | - | TRBV7-9 | - | CASSFQGWLSEAFF | TGTGCCAGCAGCTTCCAGGGGTGGTTGAGTGAAGCTTTCTTT
TRBJ2-1 | - | TRBV28 | - | CASSPSPDLQGNEQFF | TGTGCCAGCAGTCCCTCGCCGGACCTCCAAGGCAATGAGCAGTTCTTC
TRBJ1-2 | - | TRBV29-1 | - | CSAHSQGGYYGYTF | TGCAGCGCTCACTCACAGGGAGGCTACTATGGCTACACCTTC
TRBJ1-1 | few | TRBV5-6 | - | CASRPEGMNTEAFF | TGTGCCAGCAGGCCCGAGGGCATGAACACTGAAGCTTTCTTT
TRBJ2-2 | - | TRBV9 | - | CASSVEGRATGELFF | TGTGCCAGCAGCGTAGAGGGCAGGGCCACCGGGGAGCTGTTTTTT
TRBJ1-1 | - | TRBV30 | - | CASGVVEAFF | TGTGCCTCCGGTGTGGTGGAAGCTTTCTTT
TRBJ1-1 | - | TRBV5-1 | - | CASRVLGFEAFF | TGCGCCAGCAGGGTGTTGGGTTTTGAAGCTTTCTTT
TRBJ1-4 | - | TRBV2 | TRBD1 | CASSELGGVNEKLFF | TGTGCCAGCAGCGAGCTAGGGGGCGTTAATGAAAAACTGTTTTTT
TRBJ2-5 | - | TRBV10-1 | - | CASSAGETQYF | TGCGCCAGCAGCGCCGGGGAGACCCAGTACTTC
TRBJ2-1 | - | TRBV12-5 | - | CASGRSRDVRNEQFF | TGTGCTAGTGGTCGAAGCCGGGACGTACGGAATGAGCAGTTCTTC
TRBJ1-1 | - | TRBV6-5 | TRBD1 | CASRGTGSTEAFF | TGTGCCAGCAGAGGGACAGGGAGCACTGAAGCTTTCTTT
TRBJ2-3 | - | TRBV18 | - | CASSPLDTDTQYF | TGTGCCAGCTCACCACTAGACACAGATACGCAGTATTTT
TRBJ2-7 | - | TRBV28 | - | CASRSGTPYEQYF | TGTGCCAGCAGATCTGGGACACCCTACGAGCAGTACTTC
TRBJ1-6 | - | TRBV27 | - | CASSLRDLSPLHF | TGTGCCAGCAGTTTACGGGACTTATCACCCCTCCACTTT
TRBJ2-5 | - | TRBV28 | - | CASSNGGAETQYF | TGTGCCAGCAGTAATGGGGGAGCAGAGACCCAGTACTTC
TRBJ2-5 | - | TRBV27 | TRBD1 | CASSLGQGFETQYF | TGTGCCAGCAGTTTAGGACAGGGCTTTGAGACCCAGTACTTC
TRBJ1-1 | - | TRBV30 | - | CAWRTGTGGNTEAFF | TGTGCCTGGAGAACCGGGACCGGAGGGAACACTGAAGCTTTCTTT
TRBJ1-2 | - | TRBV10-3 | - | CAIRDLTGTYGYTF | TGTGCCATCAGGGATCTAACAGGGACCTATGGCTACACCTTC
TRBJ2-3 | once | TRBV6-1 | - | CASSQGLDTQYF | TGTGCCAGCAGCCAGGGGTTAGATACGCAGTATTTT
TRBJ1-5 | few | TRBV19 | - | CATQPLDRLNQPQHF | TGTGCCACCCAACCTTTAGACAGGCTCAATCAGCCCCAGCATTTT
TRBJ2-7 | - | TRBV6-6 | TRBD1 | CATYRGYEQYF | TGTGCAACCTACAGGGGATACGAGCAGTACTTC
TRBJ2-7 | - | TRBV5-6 | - | CASSLGAGNEQYF | TGTGCCAGCAGCTTGGGTGCGGGTAACGAGCAGTACTTC
TRBJ1-5 | - | TRBV5-1 | - | CASSLAGVNQPQHF | TGCGCCAGCAGCTTGGCAGGGGTCAATCAGCCCCAGCATTTT
TRBJ2-1 | - | TRBV4-1 | TRBD2 | CASSLGGTSGRARYNEQFF | TGCGCCAGCAGCCTCGGGGGGACTAGCGGGAGGGCGAGGTACAATGAGCAGTTCTTC